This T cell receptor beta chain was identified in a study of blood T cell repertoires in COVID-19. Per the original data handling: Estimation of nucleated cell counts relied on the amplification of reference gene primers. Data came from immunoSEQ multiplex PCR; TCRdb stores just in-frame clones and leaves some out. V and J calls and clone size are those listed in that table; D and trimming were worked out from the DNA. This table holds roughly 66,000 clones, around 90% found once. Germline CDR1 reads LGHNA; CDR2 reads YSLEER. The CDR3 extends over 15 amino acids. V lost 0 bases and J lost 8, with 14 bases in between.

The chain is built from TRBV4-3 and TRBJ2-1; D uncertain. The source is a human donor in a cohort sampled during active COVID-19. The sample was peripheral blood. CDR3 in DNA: TGCGCCAGCAGCCAAGATTTGGCCACCGCCGATGAGCAGTTCTTC. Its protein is CASSQDLATADEQFF.